This T cell receptor (beta chain) was observed in a study of blood T cell repertoires in COVID-19. Study-level information: Sample material is recorded as cDNA or gDNA derived from T cells, B-cell-depleted T cells, or PBMCs.

Authors' data handling: For nucleated cells, counts were estimated from reference gene primer amplification. Measured with immunoSEQ multiplex PCR; TCRdb has only the in-frame clones, and not every one. That table gives V, J and clone size, and the DNA gave D and trimming. Of some 290,000 clones in the sample, roughly 88% were seen once. Cohort allocation depended upon clinical history that participants reported. The CDR3 sequence is 14 residues long. Germline V CDR1 and CDR2: MDHEN, SYDVKM. The V and J ends lost 3 bases and 4 bases, in that order; junction bases with no gene match: 4. The sequenced sample was PBMCs or T cells enriched from blood (not recorded which). The chain carries TRBV28 and TRBJ2-7; 9 positions agree with TRBD1. This clonotype originated in a woman aged 40 to 50 with acute COVID-19. The CDR3 bases are TGTGCCAGCAGTTTGGTACAGGGGGCTTACGAGCAGTACTTC. Translating it yields CASSLVQGAYEQYF. Full variable domain (missing parts from reference TRBV28 and TRBJ2-7): DVKVTQSSRYLVKRTGEKVFLECVQDMDHENMFWYRQDPGLGLRLIYFSYDVKMKEKGDIPEGYSVSREKKERFSLILESASTNQTSMYLCASSLVQGAYEQYFGPGTRLTVT.